The 24 T cell receptor beta chains presented below share a single source sample, sequenced in a study of CD8 T cells in ankylosing spondylitis. No antigen is known for these receptors. Study findings and constraints: Among TCR beta sequences, a motif of fewer than 10 highly homologous variants appeared characteristic of ankylosing spondylitis blood.

Via MiXCR, TCRdb re-called the 5' RACE reads, giving one row per CDR3 protein. The data hold fewer than 500,000 distinct CDR3 sequences, with about a fifth observed a single time. Sequencing was done on a sample of blood, either unsorted or a sorted T cell fraction (not recorded which). The source of these receptors is a male donor with ankylosing spondylitis.

V usage is TRBV11-3 and J usage is TRBJ2-2; D is unclear. The CDR3 sequence is 15 residues long. V lost 6 bases and J 0 bases, leaving 11 bases between the germline ends. CDR1 and CDR2 (germline): SGHNT, YENEEA. The CDR3 loop is CASRRLVTNTGELFF. The CDR3 DNA is TGTGCCAGCAGACGCCTAGTTACGAACACCGGGGAGCTGTTTTTT.

This clonotype has a handful of counts. The rearrangement joins TRBV11-2 to TRBJ2-4; D uncertain. CDR3 size: 15 residues. CDR1 and CDR2 (germline): SGHAT, FQNNGV. The germline V and J ends were trimmed by 7 bases and 2 bases, with 15 bases remaining between them. CDR3 sequence: CASTKASASKNIQYF. CDR3 in DNA: TGTGCCAGCACCAAAGCTTCGGCATCCAAAAACATTCAGTACTTC.

The chain links TRBV20-1 to TRBJ1-4; D not certain. The CDR3 loop spans 12 amino acids. Germline assignment: CDR1 DFQATT and CDR2 SNEGSKA (reference sequence). Trimming removed 1 base at V and 8 bases at J, with 8 bases between. The CDR3 nucleotides read TGCAGTGCTAGAGTCGGGGTGGAAAAACTGTTTTTT. Encoded protein: CSARVGVEKLFF.

This rearrangement joins TRBV20-1 to TRBJ2-2, with 7 bases matching TRBD1. V gave up 0 bases and J gave up 4 bases; unmatched junction bases: 5. The germline V gene has CDR1 DFQATT and CDR2 SNEGSKA (reference sequence). CDR3 length: 15 amino acids. For the CDR3, the DNA is TGCAGTGCTAGAGATCTGAACAGGGGCACCGGGGAGCTGTTTTTT. Protein sequence: CSARDLNRGTGELFF.

V and J are TRBV6-1 and TRBJ2-1; no definite D call. The CDR3 contains 15 residues. V was clipped by 4 bases and J by 0 bases, with 10 bases between them. The germline gives CDR1 MNHNS, CDR2 SASEGT. CDR3 residues: CASSGNLGSYNEQFF. DNA of the CDR3: TGTGCCAGCAGTGGGAATCTTGGCTCCTACAATGAGCAGTTCTTC.

The table lists this clonotype with many counts. The chain carries TRBV11-1 and TRBJ1-2; TRBD1 matches at 7 bases. Germline loops: CDR1 SGHAT, CDR2 FQDESV (reference sequence). The CDR3 runs 18 residues. Trimming at V came to 1 base and at J to 4 bases, leaving 15 bases not matched to a gene. The CDR3 DNA reads as TGTGCCAGCAGCTTAGGGAGAAATTTTCCGACAGGGACCTATGGCTACACCTTC. It yields the protein CASSLGRNFPTGTYGYTF.

The V gene is TRBV7-2, the J gene TRBJ2-1; 9 nucleotides align to TRBD2. The germline V gene has CDR1 SGHTA and CDR2 FQGNSA. CDR3 length: 17 amino acids. V lost 1 base, J lost 6 bases, and 10 bases stayed unmatched. CDR3 protein: CASSLVISGRRGNEQFF. In nucleotides, the CDR3 is TGTGCCAGCAGCTTAGTAATTAGCGGGAGAAGGGGCAATGAGCAGTTCTTC.

This clonotype was detected only a few times. One end of the junction does not line up with germline, which may come from a read error. V and J are TRBV7-2 and TRBJ2-7, with a possible D match to TRBD2 (6 bases). The CDR3 length is 14 residues. CDR1 and CDR2 from the germline V gene are SGHTA and FQGNSA. In DNA form, the CDR3 reads TGTGCCAGCGGCTTCGGAGGGCCCGGTTACGAGCAGTACTTC. Protein sequence: CASGFGGPGYEQYF. Full variable domain (missing parts from reference TRBV7-2 and TRBJ2-7): GAGVSQSPSNKVTEKGKDVELRCDPISGHTALYWYRQSLGQGLEFLIYFQGNSAPDKSGLPSDRFSAERTGGSVSTLTIQRTQQEDSAVYLCASGFGGPGYEQYFGPGTRLTVT.

The chain employs TRBV5-1 and TRBJ2-1; a possible D gene is TRBD2 (5 bases). Trimming stripped 0 bases from V and 3 bases from J, with 13 bases between. Germline lookup yields CDR1 SGHRS and CDR2 YFSETQ. This CDR3 is 16 amino acids long. The CDR3 region has the DNA TGCGCCAGCAGCTTGGTTGCGGGTGGACTCTACAATGAGCAGTTCTTC. Translated, it gives CASSLVAGGLYNEQFF.

In its sample, this clonotype was seen a few times. V is TRBV7-9 and J is TRBJ1-4, with D possibly matching TRBD1 (5 bases). Trimming pared 2 bases from V and 0 bases from J, leaving 10 bases between. CDR1 is SEHNR and CDR2 is FQNEAQ in the germline V gene (reference sequence). The CDR3 consists of 16 residues. The CDR3 DNA is TGTGCCAGCAGCTTAAGAACAGGAGCAACTAATGAAAAACTGTTTTTT. This encodes CASSLRTGATNEKLFF.

This clonotype was counted between two and nine times. This sequence joins TRBV11-3 and TRBJ2-3, with D possibly being TRBD1 (6 bases). In germline, CDR1 is SGHNT, CDR2 YENEEA. The CDR3 contains 14 residues. V lost 6 bases and J lost 4, with 14 bases in between. The CDR3 DNA reads TGTGCCAGCAGTCCTCGTGGGGGCCCAGATACGCAGTATTTT. The encoded protein is CASSPRGGPDTQYF.

The sample holds one count of this clonotype. This chain joins TRBV11-1 and TRBJ2-7; a possible D gene is TRBD2 (5 bases). Trimming took 5 bases from V and 2 from J, leaving 13 bases between them. Per germline, CDR1 SGHAT and CDR2 FQDESV (reference sequence). This CDR3 has 14 residues. The CDR3 DNA reads as TGTGCCAGCAGCCCCAAGCGGCCCCCCTACGAGCAGTACTTC. Translation gives CASSPKRPPYEQYF.

This clonotype was counted only a few times. The chain is built from TRBV27 and TRBJ2-3; D gene ambiguous. The CDR3 covers 13 residues. CDR1 MNHEY and CDR2 SMNVEV come from the germline V gene (reference sequence). The germline V and J ends were trimmed by 0 bases and 6 bases, with 7 bases remaining between them. The CDR3 DNA reads as TGTGCCAGCAGTTTATCGGGTCAGGATACGCAGTATTTT. Translated, it gives CASSLSGQDTQYF.

This clonotype was counted only a few times. This rearrangement joins TRBV5-1 to TRBJ2-7; 8 nucleotides match TRBD2. This CDR3 contains 14 residues. The V and J ends lost 4 bases and 4 bases, in that order; junction bases with no gene match: 7. Germline values: CDR1 SGHRS, CDR2 YFSETQ. CDR3 in amino acids: CASSTSGLVYEQYF. The CDR3 nucleotides read TGCGCCAGCAGCACTTCGGGACTAGTGTACGAGCAGTACTTC.

This clonotype was picked up a small number of times. The chain joins TRBV6-1 to TRBJ2-1; 13 nucleotides agree with TRBD2. Per the germline V gene, CDR1 is MNHNS and CDR2 is SASEGT. Germline trimming cut 6 bases from V and 3 bases from J; bases unmatched to any gene: 5. This CDR3 has 16 amino acids. The CDR3 sequence: CASRRLAGGYYNEQFF. The CDR3 DNA follows: TGTGCCAGCAGGCGACTAGCGGGAGGTTACTACAATGAGCAGTTCTTC.

This clonotype has at least ten counts. The V call is TRBV29-1, the J call TRBJ2-1; D may be TRBD2 (6 bases). V dropped 5 bases and J dropped 5 bases, with 13 bases sitting between them. The CDR3 is made up of 13 amino acids. Germline V lookup: CDR1 SQVTM, CDR2 ANQGSEA. The CDR3 protein is CSVPGVLNNEQFF. For the CDR3, the DNA is TGCAGCGTTCCGGGAGTCTTAAACAATGAGCAGTTCTTC.

The chain has TRBV10-1 and TRBJ1-1, with D uncertain. Trimming took 0 bases from V and 2 from J, leaving 7 bases between them. The CDR3 totals 14 residues. Germline V lookup: CDR1 WNHNN, CDR2 SYGVQD (reference sequence). CDR3 sequence (DNA): TGCGCCAGCAGTGAGTCCGACCGTAACACTGAAGCTTTCTTT. This sequence encodes CASSESDRNTEAFF.

V usage is TRBV7-2 and J usage is TRBJ2-4; the D call may be TRBD1 or TRBD2 (5 bases each). The CDR3 length is 14 residues. The V end was cut by 2 bases, the J end by 6 bases, with 11 bases between. Germline V lookup: CDR1 SGHTA, CDR2 FQGNSA. The CDR3: CASSLRDGLNIQYF. The DNA for the CDR3 is TGTGCCAGCAGCTTAAGGGACGGATTAAACATTCAGTACTTC.

This clonotype occurred many times. The CDR3 DNA sequence: TGTGCCAGCAGTGGAGACAGGGCCGGAAGCGAAAAACTGTTTTTT. It yields the protein CASSGDRAGSEKLFF. The genes are TRBV28 and TRBJ1-4, with 7 nucleotides matching TRBD1. CDR1 is MDHEN and CDR2 is SYDVKM in the germline V gene. The junction had 11 bases not matched to a gene; V was cut back by 5 bases and J by 8 bases. This CDR3 region has 15 residues.

The rearrangement uses TRBV10-3 and TRBJ1-2, with no clear D. The V gene lost 10 bases and the J gene lost 4 bases, with 19 bases spanning the gap. CDR1 is ENHRY and CDR2 is SYGVKD in the germline V gene. The CDR3 is made up of 14 amino acids. The CDR3 DNA reads TGTGCCACCCTTTTCAGGACGGATGCCTATGGCTACACCTTC. Translating it yields CATLFRTDAYGYTF.

The chain carries TRBV5-1 and TRBJ2-5, with 7 bases fitting TRBD1. The CDR3 has 13 residues. CDR1 and CDR2 (germline): SGHRS, YFSETQ. Trimming at V came to 4 bases and at J to 8 bases, leaving 8 bases not matched to a gene. CDR3 sequence (DNA): TGCGCCAGCAGCGAAACAGGGGCTGGAACCCAGTACTTC. This codes for CASSETGAGTQYF.

This chain connects TRBV7-3 to TRBJ1-2, with D tentatively TRBD1 (6 bases). This CDR3 comprises 14 residues. The V end was cut by 2 bases, the J end by 3 bases, with 10 bases between. CDR1 is SGHTA, CDR2 FQGTGA, per germline. The CDR3 region has the DNA TGTGCCAGCAGCTTACGCGGGGGGCACTATGGCTACACCTTC. This codes for CASSLRGGHYGYTF.

This clonotype was counted a few times. The chain links TRBV7-9 to TRBJ2-3; D unclear. Germline V gene sequence: CDR1 SEHNR, CDR2 FQNEAQ (reference sequence). With 2 bases removed from V and 0 bases from J, the gap between germline ends came to 12 bases. This CDR3 comprises 16 residues. Here the CDR3 DNA reads TGTGCCAGCAGCTTATCTCTCGGTCCGAGCACAGATACGCAGTATTTT. This encodes CASSLSLGPSTDTQYF.

This clonotype has more than one count but fewer than ten. The chain is built from TRBV30 and TRBJ2-3, with 9 bases matching TRBD2. This CDR3 is built from 16 residues. V lost 0 bases, J lost 2 bases, and 6 bases stayed unmatched. In germline, CDR1 is GTSNPN, CDR2 SVGIG (reference sequence). CDR3 residues: CAWSVQLAGFTDTQYF. In DNA form, the CDR3 reads TGTGCCTGGAGTGTACAACTAGCGGGTTTCACAGATACGCAGTATTTT.